The entry that follows covers one T cell receptor beta chain sequence. Germline V lookup: CDR1 PRHDT, CDR2 FYEKMQ (reference sequence). The CDR3 is 16 residues long. V gave up 1 base and J gave up 5 bases, with 16 bases separating them. The data were taken from a study of T cells in tumors after PD-1 blockade. The overall study: Patients had no prior checkpoint blockade, systemic immunosuppressants, or anti-cancer therapy within 4 weeks. Peripheral blood samples averaged approximately 33,000 unique clonotypes and about 120,000 templates. Some patients also took daily vismodegib 150 mg during anti-PD-1 treatment. Either cemiplimab 350 mg every 2 weeks or pembrolizumab 200 mg every 3 weeks was given.

TCRdb's table, derived via immunoSEQ multiplex PCR, lists solely in-frame clones and lacks some. The table shows around 51,000 clones, with 81% occurring only once. The receptor comes from a human donor with basal cell carcinoma. This chain links TRBV13 with TRBJ2-3; possibly TRBD2 for D (7 bases). The material sequenced was PBMCs, taken before anti-PD-1 treatment. The chain's CDR3 is CASSLVGGGGVDTQYF. CDR3 coding DNA: TGTGCCAGCAGCTTAGTAGGTGGCGGGGGCGTAGATACGCAGTATTTT. The variable domain in full, completed from reference TRBV13 and TRBJ2-3, reads AAGVIQSPRHLIKEKRETATLKCYPIPRHDTVYWYQQGPGQDPQFLISFYEKMQSDKGSIPDRFSAQQFSDYHSELNMSSLELGDSALYFCASSLVGGGGVDTQYFGPGTRLTVL.